What follows are 8 T cell receptor beta chains derived from one specimen sequenced in a study of quantifying T cell responses using KT2 cells. As for the study in general: TCR alpha and beta constant-region primers primed reverse transcription of RNA.

Each cDNA got a UMI-containing oligo ligated at its 3' end. The first PCR ran approximately 4 cycles with an equimolar RC1.1 and RC1.2 beta primer mix. TCRdb processed the UMI-ligation and nested PCR reads anew with MiXCR; each CDR3 protein has one entry. The profile shows 50,000 to 70,000 distinct CDR3 sequences, roughly an eighth of them singletons. The sample taken for sequencing was PBMCs spiked with cells of the T cell clone KT2. The receptors here all came from a human donor.

This chain joins TRBV20-1 and TRBJ2-3; the match to TRBD1 covers 8 bases. Unmatched junction bases numbered 6, after V lost 0 bases and J lost 4 bases. The CDR3 contains 15 residues. The V gene's germline CDR1 is DFQATT and CDR2 SNEGSKA (reference sequence). CDR3 in amino acids: CSAREDRVGADTQYF. In DNA, the CDR3 is TGCAGTGCTAGAGAGGACAGGGTCGGAGCAGATACGCAGTATTTT.

This clonotype was observed a few times. The rearrangement uses TRBV20-1 and TRBJ2-5; possible D gene TRBD2, 5 bases. V lost 6 bases and J 1 base, leaving 9 bases between the germline ends. Germline V gene lookup returns CDR1 DFQATT and CDR2 SNEGSKA (reference sequence). The CDR3 length is 12 residues. The CDR3 loop reads CSADGIQETQYF. The CDR3 nucleotides are TGCAGTGCGGACGGGATCCAAGAGACCCAGTACTTC.

The table lists this clonotype with many counts. The chain carries TRBV7-6 and TRBJ1-3, with a tentative D call TRBD1 (6 bases). Germline V lookup: CDR1 SGHVS, CDR2 FNYEAQ. The length of the CDR3 is 14 residues. The V end lost 4 bases, the J end lost 2 bases, and 9 bases lay between the germline ends. CDR3 protein: CASSSRGAGNTIYF. The DNA of the CDR3 is TGTGCCAGCAGCTCGAGGGGGGCTGGAAACACCATATATTTT.

This chain uses TRBV15 with TRBJ1-6; 7 positions match TRBD1. This CDR3 contains 16 residues. CDR1 and CDR2 from the germline V gene are LNHNV and YYDKDF (reference sequence). After removal of 5 bases from V and 9 bases from J, the junction contained 13 bases not matched to a gene. In DNA, the CDR3 is TGTGCCACCAGCCAGGGAGGGGCCACAGGGGCTTCACCCCTCCACTTT. Protein product: CATSQGGATGASPLHF.

V gene TRBV12-3 or TRBV12-4 combines with J gene TRBJ1-2, with D unclear. Deletions cut 3 bases from V and 4 bases from J, with 9 bases between. The CDR3 spans 13 residues. The CDR3: CASSLGPLYGYTF. The CDR3, as DNA: TGTGCCAGCAGTTTGGGTCCCCTCTATGGCTACACCTTC.

The chain joins TRBV6-2 or TRBV6-3 to TRBJ2-7; D is undetermined. The V end lost 5 bases, the J end lost 5 bases, and 16 bases lay between the germline ends. The CDR3 totals 14 residues. The germline V gene encodes CDR1 MNHEY and CDR2 SVGEGT. CDR3: CASSPTSHRHEQYF. The CDR3 nucleotides read TGTGCCAGCAGTCCGACAAGCCACCGACACGAGCAGTACTTC.

This clonotype was seen more than once but under ten times. V gene TRBV7-9 combines with J gene TRBJ2-2; 8 nucleotides match TRBD1. V gave up 4 bases and J gave up 6 bases; unmatched junction bases: 7. Germline CDR1 reads SEHNR; CDR2 reads FQNEAQ (reference sequence). CDR3 length: 15 amino acids. CDR3 sequence reads: CASSSGTGLAGELFF. DNA for the CDR3: TGTGCCAGCAGCTCCGGGACAGGTCTTGCCGGGGAGCTGTTTTTT.

This clonotype came up a few times. The CDR3 nucleotides are TGTGCCAGCTCACCATTGACAGGGGGCACGACTGAAGCTTTCTTT. It is translated as CASSPLTGGTTEAFF. The J gene is TRBJ1-1, the V gene TRBV18; 10 bases line up with TRBD1. CDR1 is KGHSH and CDR2 is LQKENI in the germline V gene. Trimming took 2 bases from V and 5 from J; bases not matched to a gene: 5. This CDR3 region has 15 residues.